This T cell receptor (beta chain) appears in the sequencing data of a study of T cell changes during pregnancy in multiple sclerosis. Method: immunoSEQ multiplex PCR; TCRdb's copy keeps in-frame clones and lacks some. Among 68,000 or so clones listed, 92% were seen once. CDR1 is SGHAT, CDR2 FQNNGV, per germline. Trimming took 5 bases from V and 5 from J, leaving 12 bases between them. The CDR3 loop spans 13 amino acids. The input for sequencing was peripheral blood, taken in the second trimester of pregnancy. The chain joins TRBV11-2 to TRBJ2-5, with D possibly being TRBD1 (5 bases). This sequence originates from a female donor in good health, enrolled as a control in a pregnancy study. CDR3 sequence (DNA): TGTGCCAGCAGCCGCGACAGTCGGGAGACCCAGTACTTC. It is translated as CASSRDSRETQYF.